Listed below are T cell receptor beta chains from one sample, sequenced in a study of human T cells and chemical hapten exposure. One entry per CDR3 protein, called by TCRdb with MiXCR from the RACE reads. The sample lists some 80,000 distinct CDR3 sequences, under 14% occurring once. The starting material was whole blood, obtained in connection with sensitization to the hapten diphenylcyclopropenone (DPC). The source of these receptors is a man aged 18 to 29 with alopecia areata. Some clones in this sample may be carry-over from other donors' samples. CDR3s include the opening cysteine and the closing phenylalanine or tryptophan. A D gene is named only where the DNA matches it firmly. Clone size is not always given. Where it is, it says once, few, many or a class for expanded clones.

TRBJ1-1 | TRBV7-2 | . | . | TGTGCCAGCAGCTTCCTCGTGGGGGATGAAGCTTTCTTT | CASSFLVGDEAFF
TRBJ1-2 | TRBV7-8 | . | . | TGTGCCAGCAGCTCACCGGGGTATGGCTACACCTTC | CASSSPGYGYTF
TRBJ1-1 | TRBV20-1 | . | few | TGCAGTGCTAGGGGGGACACTGAAGCTTTCTTT | CSARGDTEAFF
TRBJ1-1 | TRBV6-5 | . | . | TGTGCCAGCAGTTACTCTCAGGGAATGTTTGCTTTCTTT | CASSYSQGMFAFF
TRBJ2-7 | TRBV18 | . | many | TGTGCCAGCTCACCACCAGCCGGGGGCAACTACGAGCAGTACTTC | CASSPPAGGNYEQYF
TRBJ1-3 | TRBV6-5 | . | many | TGTGCCAGCAGTTACTCGTTCAGGGTAGAGGGAAACACCATATATTTT | CASSYSFRVEGNTIYF
TRBJ1-1 | TRBV19 | TRBD1 | few | TGTGCCAGTAGTAGGTGGGACAGACTCATGAACACTGAAGCTTTCTTT | CASSRWDRLMNTEAFF
TRBJ1-2 | TRBV18 | . | many | TGTGCCAGCTCACGAGAGCGGGACCCACTCTATGGCTACACCTTC | CASSRERDPLYGYTF
TRBJ2-7 | TRBV10-2 | . | many | TGCGCCAGCGATACGGGACCGAGTATCTCCTACGAGCAGTACTTC | CASDTGPSISYEQYF
TRBJ2-5 | TRBV6-5 | TRBD2 | . | TGTGCCAGCAGCCCCGCGGGGGTCCAAGAGACCCAGTACTTC | CASSPAGVQETQYF
TRBJ1-5 | TRBV29-1 | TRBD1 | few | TGCAGCGTTGGTGGGGACAGGGGAGAGGGTCAGCCCCAGCATTTT | CSVGGDRGEGQPQHF
TRBJ2-2 | TRBV29-1 | TRBD1 | many | TGCAGCGTGGGAGGATGGACAGGGGCGAATTTCAACGGGGAGCTGTTTTTT | CSVGGWTGANFNGELFF
TRBJ1-3 | TRBV18 | . | many | TGTGCCAGCTCACCATGGGAGGCATCTGGAAACACCATATATTTT | CASSPWEASGNTIYF
TRBJ2-5 | TRBV2 | TRBD2 | many | TGTGCCAGCAGTGCTTATAGCGGGGGGGAAGAGACCCAGTACTTC | CASSAYSGGEETQYF
TRBJ2-7 | TRBV4-2 | . | many | TGTGCCAGCAGCCAAGACTACCCGGGGATTTCCTACGAGCAGTACTTC | CASSQDYPGISYEQYF
TRBJ1-5 | TRBV28 | . | . | TGTGCCAGCAGTTTAACGGGGTCTCTTCAGCCCCAGCATTTT | CASSLTGSLQPQHF
TRBJ1-1 | TRBV12-3/TRBV12-4 | TRBD1 | few | TGTGCCAGCACCCGTGGACAGGGCAACACTGAAGCTTTCTTT | CASTRGQGNTEAFF
TRBJ1-1 | TRBV6-2/TRBV6-3 | . | many | TGTGCCAGCAGTAGGGACATCCAGTTCGTTGGTGAAGCTTTCTTT | CASSRDIQFVGEAFF
TRBJ2-3 | TRBV20-1 | TRBD2 | few | TGCAGTGCCCGGCGGGGGACAGATACGCAGTATTTT | CSARRGTDTQYF
TRBJ1-1 | TRBV18 | . | . | TGTGCCAGCTCACCACCGGCAGGGGAAAGGCCTGAAGCTTTCTTT | CASSPPAGERPEAFF
TRBJ2-1 | TRBV5-5 | . | . | TGTGCCAGCAGCTTGGGTCCAGGCGGAGCCGGTGAGCAGTTCTTC | CASSLGPGGAGEQFF
TRBJ2-6 | TRBV20-1 | . | . | TGCAGTGCCCAACCAGGGGCTGGGGCCAACGTCCTGACTTTC | CSAQPGAGANVLTF
TRBJ2-3 | TRBV7-2 | . | once | TGTGCCAGCAGCCCCCAGACAGAAACAGATACGCAGTATTTT | CASSPQTETDTQYF
TRBJ2-5 | TRBV7-6 | . | . | TGTGCCAGCAGCGGCTGGCAAGAGACCCAGTACTTC | CASSGWQETQYF
TRBJ2-2 | TRBV5-1 | TRBD1 | few | TGCGCCAGCAGACAGGGGACCACCGGGGAGCTGTTTTTT | CASRQGTTGELFF
TRBJ2-1 | TRBV7-2 | . | few | TGTGCCAGCGAGCTATCGACGGGGGGCTATGAGCAGTTCTTC | CASELSTGGYEQFF
TRBJ1-5 | TRBV18 | . | many | TGTGCCAGCTCACCATTTTCGGGGTCCAATCAGCCCCAGCATTTT | CASSPFSGSNQPQHF
TRBJ1-5 | TRBV7-8 | . | . | TGTGCCAGCGCCTCCCAGCTGAATCAGCCCCAGCATTTT | CASASQLNQPQHF
TRBJ2-5 | TRBV6-5 | . | few | TGTGCCAGCAGCCAGGGACGCGGAACGGGGGAGACCCAGTACTTC | CASSQGRGTGETQYF